The 7 T cell receptor beta chains below all came from one sample that was sequenced in a study of blood T cell repertoires in COVID-19. TCRdb's table, derived via immunoSEQ multiplex PCR, lists solely in-frame clones and lacks some. The sample records 120,000 or so clones, 88% being singletons. Sequencing input: peripheral blood. These TCRs come from a woman aged 80 or over with acute or convalescent COVID-19.

J is TRBJ1-6 and V is TRBV5-1; 9 bases map to TRBD1. V lost 4 bases to trimming and J lost 7 bases; unmatched junction nucleotides: 6. The CDR3 consists of 15 residues. In germline, CDR1 is SGHRS, CDR2 YFSETQ. The CDR3: CASSTGGAVNSPLHF. In DNA, the CDR3 is TGCGCCAGCAGCACAGGGGGCGCGGTGAATTCACCCCTCCACTTT.

The chain is built from TRBV3-1 (or the pseudogene TRBV3-2) and TRBJ1-1; 9 bases are a match to TRBD1. The CDR3 has 14 amino acids. V dropped 7 bases and J dropped 4; count of bases not matched to a gene: 7. Germline CDR1 reads LGHDT; CDR2 reads YNNKEL (reference sequence). The CDR3 DNA sequence: TGTGCCAGCACCACAGGGGGCGTCGGCACTGAAGCTTTCTTT. It encodes CASTTGGVGTEAFF.

CDR3: CASSQEAGFGSNSPLHF. As DNA, the CDR3 is TGCGCCAGCAGCCAAGAGGCCGGGTTCGGGAGTAATTCACCCCTCCACTTT. This chain joins TRBV4-1 and TRBJ1-6; no clear D gene. Germline CDR1 MGHRA, CDR2 YSYEKL. V lost 0 bases and J 6 bases, leaving 15 bases between the germline ends. The CDR3 length is 17 residues.

The table lists this clone with a few counts. In DNA form, the CDR3 reads TGCGCCAGCAGCCCTGGACATGGGAACGACTATGGCTACACCTTC. Its protein is CASSPGHGNDYGYTF. The J gene is TRBJ1-2, the V gene TRBV5-1, with D possibly being TRBD1 (5 bases). This CDR3 region has 15 residues. Trimming shortened V by 4 bases and J by 3 bases, and 16 bases separated the two germline ends. Germline CDR1 SGHRS, CDR2 YFSETQ.

This clone was seen just once. J is TRBJ2-7 and V is TRBV29-1; D possibly corresponds to TRBD2 (6 bases). Germline lookup yields CDR1 SQVTM and CDR2 ANQGSEA. V was pared by 4 bases and J by 5 bases, with 15 bases between. The CDR3 extends over 13 amino acids. As DNA, the CDR3 is TGCAGCGTTGGGGAGCGGGTTCTACACGAGCAGTACTTC. Protein product: CSVGERVLHEQYF.

This clone has only one observation. The chain uses TRBV2 and TRBJ1-1, with TRBD1 identical over 11 bases. CDR3 length: 13 residues. Germline V lookup: CDR1 SNHLY, CDR2 FYNNEI. The ends lost 6 bases at V and 7 bases at J; junction bases unmatched: 4. In DNA form, the CDR3 reads TGTGCCAGCAGAGGGACAGGGGGTGGTGAAGCTTTCTTT. Protein: CASRGTGGGEAFF.

The J gene is TRBJ1-2, the V gene TRBV29-1; 9 nucleotides agree with TRBD1. Trimming at V came to 4 bases and at J to 4 bases, leaving 7 bases not matched to a gene. In germline, CDR1 is SQVTM, CDR2 ANQGSEA. The CDR3 spans 14 residues. For the CDR3, the DNA is TGCAGCGTTGTGACAGGGGGTTTTTCCTATGGCTACACCTTC. Amino acids: CSVVTGGFSYGYTF.